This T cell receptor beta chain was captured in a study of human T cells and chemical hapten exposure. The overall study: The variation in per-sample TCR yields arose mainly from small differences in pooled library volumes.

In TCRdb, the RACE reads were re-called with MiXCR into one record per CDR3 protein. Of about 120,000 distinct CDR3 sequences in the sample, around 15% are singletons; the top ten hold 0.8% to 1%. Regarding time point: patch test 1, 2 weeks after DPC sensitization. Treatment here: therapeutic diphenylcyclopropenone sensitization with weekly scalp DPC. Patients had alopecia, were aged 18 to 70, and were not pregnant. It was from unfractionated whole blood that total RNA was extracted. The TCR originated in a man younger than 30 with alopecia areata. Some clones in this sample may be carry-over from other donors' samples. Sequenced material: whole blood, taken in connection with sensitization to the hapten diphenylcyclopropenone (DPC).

The CDR3 region is CASARGTGSNQPQHF. Here the CDR3 DNA reads TGCGCCAGTGCCAGGGGGACAGGCAGCAATCAGCCCCAGCATTTT. This chain connects TRBV4-3 to TRBJ1-5; 8 bases align to TRBD1. Germline trimming cut 9 bases from V and 1 base from J; bases unmatched to any gene: 8. CDR1 and CDR2 from the germline V gene are LGHNA and YSLEER. The CDR3 runs 15 residues.